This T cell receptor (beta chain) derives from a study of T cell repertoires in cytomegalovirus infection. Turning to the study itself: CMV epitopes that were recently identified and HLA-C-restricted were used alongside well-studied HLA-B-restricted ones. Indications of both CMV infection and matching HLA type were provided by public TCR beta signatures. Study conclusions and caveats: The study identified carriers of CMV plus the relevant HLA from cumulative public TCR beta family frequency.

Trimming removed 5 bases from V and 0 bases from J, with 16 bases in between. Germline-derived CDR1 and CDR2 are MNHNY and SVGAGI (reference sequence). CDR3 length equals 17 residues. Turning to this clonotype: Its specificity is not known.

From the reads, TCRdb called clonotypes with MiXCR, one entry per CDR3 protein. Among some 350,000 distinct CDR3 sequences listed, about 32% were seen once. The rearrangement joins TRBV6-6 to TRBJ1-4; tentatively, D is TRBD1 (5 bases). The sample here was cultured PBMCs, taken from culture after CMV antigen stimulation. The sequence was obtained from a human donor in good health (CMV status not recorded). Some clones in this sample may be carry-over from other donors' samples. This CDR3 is CASSKRRGQATNEKLFF. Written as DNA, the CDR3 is TGTGCCAGCAGTAAACGAAGGGGCCAAGCAACTAATGAAAAACTGTTTTTT.